The 31 T cell receptor beta chains reported below all come from one sample, sequenced in a study of long-term antiretroviral therapy in people with HIV (dated by TCRdb to the early 2020s). Sequencing of the TRB variable region was done with the immunoSEQ hsTCRB v3.0 assay at survey level resolution. The source is immuneACCESS, and TCRdb retained only in-frame sequences with V and J called. Part of the clones is not carried over; for the studies checked, unresolved V genes explain less than half of this, and the remainder is unexplained. Recorded for this sample are about 22,000 clones; 84% of them occurred a single time. Jointly, the top ten make up 15% to 20% of the sample. Material: unsorted PBMCs, obtained 0.1 years before starting antiretroviral therapy. Receptor source: a man aged 18 to 29 with HIV.

CDR3 residues: CASSPRDIANYGYTF. The CDR3 bases are TGTGCCAGCTCACCCCGGGACATTGCTAACTATGGCTACACCTTC. This chain links TRBV18 with TRBJ1-2; D possibly corresponds to TRBD1 (6 bases). Trimming left V 3 bases short and J 0 bases short, with 11 bases between. This CDR3 has 15 residues. Germline CDR1 reads KGHSH; CDR2 reads LQKENI.

The chain links TRBV5-5 to TRBJ2-5, with 10 nucleotides matching TRBD2. Germline V gene sequence: CDR1 SGHKS, CDR2 YYEKEE (reference sequence). V trimming: 5 bases; J trimming: 3 bases; junction bases outside the gene matches: 4. The CDR3 consists of 14 residues. CDR3 sequence (DNA): TGTGCCAGCAGACCGGGACTAGCGAAAGAGACCCAGTACTTC. Protein product: CASRPGLAKETQYF. The complete variable domain, with remaining parts taken from reference TRBV5-5 and TRBJ2-5, reads DAGVTQSPTHLIKTRGQQVTLRCSPISGHKSVSWYQQVLGQGPQFIFQYYEKEERGRGNFPDRFSARQFPNYSSELNVNALLLGDSALYLCASRPGLAKETQYFGPGTRLLVL.

The chain recombines TRBV6-1 with TRBJ2-3; D is perhaps TRBD2 (6 bases). Germline CDR1 reads MNHNS; CDR2 reads SASEGT. This CDR3 is 14 amino acids long. V lost 3 bases, J lost 2 bases, and 9 bases lay in between. CDR3 in amino acids: CASSDRGSTDTQYF. The DNA for the CDR3 is TGTGCCAGCAGTGACCGGGGGTCCACAGATACGCAGTATTTT.

In the case of this clone: One junction end does not reproduce the germline sequence, and a read error may be involved. The chain carries TRBV7-7 and TRBJ2-2; 9 bases are a match to TRBD1. CDR3 length: 17 amino acids. Germline CDR1 and CDR2: SSHAT and FNYEAQ (reference sequence). The CDR3 is CASSARDREGNTGELFF. CDR3 in DNA: TGTGCTAGCAGCGCCCGGGACAGGGAAGGAAACACCGGGGAGCTGTTTTTT.

This chain connects TRBV7-9 to TRBJ1-5, with D hard to call. Germline V gene lookup returns CDR1 SEHNR and CDR2 FQNEAQ (reference sequence). The CDR3 spans 14 residues. Trimming cost V 2 bases and J 3 bases, with 8 bases left between them. The CDR3 here is CASSLWDTNQPQHF. CDR3 coding DNA: TGTGCCAGCAGCTTATGGGATACCAATCAGCCCCAGCATTTT. Based on the CDR3 plus reference TRBV7-9 and TRBJ1-5, the full variable domain is DTGVSQNPRHKITKRGQNVTFRCDPISEHNRLYWYRQTLGQGPEFLTYFQNEAQLEKSRLLSDRFSAERPKGSFSTLEIQRTEQGDSAMYLCASSLWDTNQPQHFGDGTRLSIL.

This clone was detected once. V gene TRBV14 combines with J gene TRBJ2-4; D is unresolved. The V gene lost 6 bases and the J gene lost 4 bases, with 7 bases spanning the gap. Germline V gene lookup returns CDR1 SGHDN and CDR2 FVKESK. The CDR3 extends over 12 amino acids. CDR3 sequence reads: CASSYGKNIQYF. The CDR3 DNA follows: TGTGCCAGCAGTTACGGGAAAAACATTCAGTACTTC.

The table lists this clone with a count of one. J is TRBJ1-2 and V is TRBV7-2; D is undetermined. This CDR3 has 14 amino acids. Trimming took off 5 bases at V and 7 bases at J, with 17 bases between the two ends. Per germline, CDR1 SGHTA and CDR2 FQGNSA. This chain's CDR3 is CASSHQLGRSGYTF. CDR3 bases: TGTGCCAGCAGCCACCAGCTAGGGAGGTCTGGCTACACCTTC.

The genes are TRBV27 and TRBJ2-7; possible D gene TRBD2, 6 bases. CDR1 MNHEY and CDR2 SMNVEV come from the germline V gene (reference sequence). This CDR3 region has 16 residues. V dropped 2 bases and J dropped 7 bases, with 21 bases sitting between them. Here the CDR3 reads CASSLVGLGTREEQYF. CDR3 DNA sequence: TGTGCCAGCAGTTTAGTTGGACTGGGAACTCGGGAGGAGCAGTACTTC.

This chain links TRBV7-6 with TRBJ1-5; the D is unclear. V was trimmed by 5 bases and J by 4 bases, leaving 9 bases between them. The CDR3 runs to 13 residues. CDR1 SGHVS and CDR2 FNYEAQ come from the germline V gene. DNA of the CDR3: TGTGCCAGCAGCCTCGGGGAGAATCAGCCCCAGCATTTT. As protein: CASSLGENQPQHF.

The gene calls are TRBV19 and TRBJ1-1; 7 nucleotides line up with TRBD1. V lost 8 bases and J lost 3; bases outside the gene matches: 6. From germline, CDR1 is LNHDA and CDR2 SQIVND (reference sequence). The length of the CDR3 is 13 residues. CDR3 DNA sequence: TGTGCCAGTGGGGACAGCTTGTACACTGAAGCTTTCTTT. Translation: CASGDSLYTEAFF.

This clone was counted between two and nine times. This rearrangement joins TRBV7-9 to TRBJ1-5; D remains ambiguous. V lost 5 bases and J lost 0, with 5 bases in between. The germline gives CDR1 SEHNR, CDR2 FQNEAQ (reference sequence). The CDR3 runs 13 residues. CDR3 protein: CASSANSNQPQHF. The DNA of the CDR3 is TGTGCCAGCAGCGCTAATAGCAATCAGCCCCAGCATTTT.

The chain joins TRBV27 to TRBJ1-5; D is unclear. Germline CDR1 reads MNHEY; CDR2 reads SMNVEV (reference sequence). Trimming removed 5 bases at V and 0 bases at J, with 11 bases between. This CDR3 is built from 15 residues. The CDR3 nucleotides are TGTGCCAGCAGTCCGACACATACTAGCAATCAGCCCCAGCATTTT. The encoded protein is CASSPTHTSNQPQHF.

J is TRBJ1-6 and V is TRBV30, with 10 bases lining up with TRBD1. CDR3 size: 15 residues. V trimming: 1 base; J trimming: 9 bases; junction bases outside the gene matches: 6. CDR1 and CDR2 (germline): GTSNPN, SVGIG (reference sequence). The CDR3 protein is CAWSALTGGSSPLHF. CDR3 nucleotide sequence: TGTGCCTGGAGTGCCCTGACAGGGGGCTCTTCACCCCTCCACTTT.

This chain uses TRBV5-1 with TRBJ1-2; 7 bases match TRBD1. Germline trimming cut 6 bases from V and 7 bases from J; bases unmatched to any gene: 3. The CDR3 totals 11 residues. CDR1 and CDR2 (germline): SGHRS, YFSETQ. CDR3 bases: TGCGCCAGCACAGGGGGAAGTGGCTACACCTTC. Protein: CASTGGSGYTF.

The rearrangement links TRBV7-9 to TRBJ2-3; D may match TRBD1 or TRBD2 (5 bases each). The CDR3 length is 15 residues. The germline CDR1 and CDR2 sequences are SEHNR and FQNEAQ (reference sequence). With 4 bases removed from V and 2 bases from J, the gap between germline ends came to 13 bases. For the CDR3, the DNA is TGTGCCAGCAGCTCATGGGACCGAAACACAGATACGCAGTATTTT. Translated: CASSSWDRNTDTQYF.

Written as DNA, the CDR3 is TGTGCCAGCTCACCCGCCATCACAGATACGCAGTATTTT. This translates into CASSPAITDTQYF. V is TRBV18 and J is TRBJ2-3; D not resolved. V shed 3 bases and J shed 2 bases, with 6 bases lying between them. CDR1 and CDR2 (germline): KGHSH, LQKENI. The CDR3 runs 13 residues.

The chain combines TRBV6-1 with TRBJ2-3, with TRBD1 as a possible D gene (6 bases). Looked up from germline, CDR1 is MNHNS and CDR2 is SASEGT. Trimming removed 6 bases at V and 2 bases at J, with 15 bases between. This CDR3 spans 15 amino acids. CDR3 sequence: CASSSSGTTTDTQYF. Here the CDR3 DNA reads TGTGCCAGCAGCTCCTCCGGGACAACCACAGATACGCAGTATTTT.

The chain is built from TRBV11-2 and TRBJ2-3; 13 nucleotides match TRBD2. J gave up 6 bases and V 5 bases, and 5 bases lay outside the gene matches. There are 15 residues in the CDR3. Germline CDR1 and CDR2: SGHAT and FQNNGV. The CDR3 is CASSRTSGGVDTQYF. The CDR3 nucleotides are TGTGCCAGCAGCCGGACTAGCGGGGGTGTGGATACGCAGTATTTT. Complete variable domain (other parts from reference TRBV11-2 and TRBJ2-3): EAGVAQSPRYKIIEKRQSVAFWCNPISGHATLYWYQQILGQGPKLLIQFQNNGVVDDSQLPKDRFSAERLKGVDSTLKIQPAKLEDSAVYLCASSRTSGGVDTQYFGPGTRLTVL.

The chain couples TRBV18 to TRBJ1-5, with TRBD1 matching 8 bases. After removal of 6 bases from V and 6 bases from J, the junction contained 10 bases not matched to a gene. CDR3 length equals 15 residues. Germline V gene sequence: CDR1 KGHSH, CDR2 LQKENI. The chain's CDR3 is CASSPGQGGGQPQHF. DNA of the CDR3: TGTGCCAGCTCTCCTGGACAGGGAGGGGGTCAGCCCCAGCATTTT.

This chain links TRBV27 with TRBJ2-7, with 10 positions matching TRBD1. The germline gives CDR1 MNHEY, CDR2 SMNVEV (reference sequence). This CDR3 has 18 residues. The V gene end was trimmed by 5 bases and the J gene end by 4 bases; junction bases not matched to a gene: 17. The CDR3 nucleotides are TGTGCCAGCAGTCACCTGACAGGGGGCGCGTCCATCTGGTACGAGCAGTACTTC. Its translation is CASSHLTGGASIWYEQYF.

Here the CDR3 reads CASSQRTPGQGHYNEQFF. The DNA of the CDR3 is TGCGCCAGCAGCCAGCGAACCCCGGGACAGGGACATTACAATGAGCAGTTCTTC. The chain has TRBV4-1 and TRBJ2-1; 9 nucleotides align to TRBD1. This CDR3 is 18 amino acids long. Per the germline V gene, CDR1 is MGHRA and CDR2 is YSYEKL. Trimming cost V 3 bases and J 4 bases; bases outside gene matches: 13.

This chain connects TRBV10-3 to TRBJ2-3, with 7 bases that match TRBD1. Looked up from germline, CDR1 is ENHRY and CDR2 is SYGVKD. CDR3 length: 14 amino acids. Trimming at V came to 7 bases and at J to 2 bases, leaving 6 bases not matched to a gene. The CDR3 DNA sequence: TGTGCCATCATGGGGGACAGCCACACAGATACGCAGTATTTT. Translated: CAIMGDSHTDTQYF.

The CDR3 region is CASTGGAETQYF. DNA for the CDR3: TGTGCCAGCACTGGAGGGGCTGAGACCCAGTACTTC. The chain couples TRBV6-1 to TRBJ2-5, with a weak D call TRBD2 (6 bases). The V end lost 7 bases, the J end lost 5 bases, and 11 bases lay between the germline ends. CDR3 length: 12 amino acids. CDR1 MNHNS and CDR2 SASEGT come from the germline V gene.

The J gene is TRBJ2-7, the V gene TRBV14; 7 bases are a match to TRBD1. CDR1 is SGHDN and CDR2 is FVKESK in the germline V gene. V lost 4 bases to trimming and J lost 6 bases; unmatched junction nucleotides: 9. This CDR3 contains 14 residues. CDR3 sequence: CASSLTGAGLEQYF. CDR3 DNA sequence: TGTGCCAGCAGCCTCACAGGGGCGGGCCTCGAGCAGTACTTC. The full variable domain, completed using reference TRBV14 and TRBJ2-7, is EAGVTQFPSHSVIEKGQTVTLRCDPISGHDNLYWYRRVMGKEIKFLLHFVKESKQDESGMPNNRFLAERTGGTYSTLKVQPAELEDSGVYFCASSLTGAGLEQYFGPGTRLTVT.

The chain has TRBV7-2 and TRBJ2-7; 10 nucleotides match TRBD1. After removal of 6 bases from V and 7 bases from J, the junction contained 9 bases not matched to a gene. The CDR3 has 14 amino acids. Germline values: CDR1 SGHTA, CDR2 FQGNSA. CDR3 region: CASSLPGTGVEQYF. CDR3 nucleotides: TGTGCCAGCAGTCTCCCCGGGACAGGGGTTGAGCAGTACTTC.

The rearrangement links TRBV19 to TRBJ1-5; perhaps TRBD1 as D (5 bases). Germline V gene data show CDR1 as LNHDA and CDR2 as SQIVND (reference sequence). V was shortened by 8 bases and J by 5 bases, with 25 bases between the two germline ends. This CDR3 spans 17 amino acids. As DNA, the CDR3 is TGTGCCAGTCGCGATCCAACGGGGGGGTTTAACGATCAGCCCCAGCATTTT. This sequence encodes CASRDPTGGFNDQPQHF.

The chain uses TRBV7-2 and TRBJ2-7; D not certain. V gave up 1 base and J gave up 7 bases, with 14 bases separating them. There are 14 residues in the CDR3. CDR1 is SGHTA, CDR2 FQGNSA, per germline. The CDR3 loop reads CASSLGGRLPEQYF. The CDR3 coding sequence is TGTGCCAGCAGCTTAGGGGGTCGGCTTCCGGAGCAGTACTTC. The complete variable domain, with remaining parts taken from reference TRBV7-2 and TRBJ2-7, reads GAGVSQSPSNKVTEKGKDVELRCDPISGHTALYWYRQSLGQGLEFLIYFQGNSAPDKSGLPSDRFSAERTGGSVSTLTIQRTQQEDSAVYLCASSLGGRLPEQYFGPGTRLTVT.

The V and J genes are TRBV19 and TRBJ1-5; the match to TRBD1 covers 9 bases. The CDR3 runs to 16 residues. Germline-derived CDR1 and CDR2 are LNHDA and SQIVND (reference sequence). The V and J ends lost 2 bases and 0 bases, in that order; junction bases with no gene match: 2. In DNA, the CDR3 is TGTGCCAGTAGTATACCGGGACAGGGTAGCAATCAGCCCCAGCATTTT. It translates to CASSIPGQGSNQPQHF.

The table lists this clone with a count of one. This chain joins TRBV18 and TRBJ2-7, with D possibly called TRBD1 or TRBD2 (5 bases each). The CDR3 runs 13 residues. Germline V gene lookup returns CDR1 KGHSH and CDR2 LQKENI. V was trimmed by 5 bases and J by 4 bases, leaving 12 bases between them. Here the CDR3 DNA reads TGTGCCAGCTCAGAAGGGACCACGTACGAGCAGTACTTC. Translated, it gives CASSEGTTYEQYF.

The chain recombines TRBV19 with TRBJ2-7; D is unclear. Germline CDR1 LNHDA, CDR2 SQIVND (reference sequence). This CDR3 has 14 residues. V lost 3 bases and J lost 2, with 11 bases in between. CDR3 sequence: CASSITPGAYEQYF. CDR3 DNA sequence: TGTGCCAGTAGTATTACGCCCGGCGCCTACGAGCAGTACTTC.

This clone was found once. V usage is TRBV10-3 and J usage is TRBJ1-6; TRBD1 is a possible D gene (5 bases). Germline V CDR1 and CDR2: ENHRY, SYGVKD. V was clipped by 3 bases and J by 9 bases, with 9 bases between them. The CDR3 totals 13 residues. CDR3 region: CAISDSGASPLHF. CDR3 DNA sequence: TGTGCCATCAGTGATTCCGGGGCTTCACCCCTCCACTTT.